This TCR beta chain was retrieved from a study of cytomegalovirus exposure and HLA in healthy donors. Study observations and caveats: A previous analysis found most TCR beta V segments productive roughly 90% or roughly 30% of the time. Excluded: some indistinguishable V segments such as TRBV6-2 and TRBV6-3.

Vbeta (60) and Jbeta (13) primers were used in the PCR. TCRdb's table, derived via immunoSEQ multiplex PCR, lists solely in-frame clones and lacks some. The sample records 150,000 to 200,000 clones, over 70% being singletons. Concerning this clone: The antigen is not known.

Trimming took 1 base from V and 5 from J; bases not matched to a gene: 4. The CDR3 extends over 15 amino acids. The germline gives CDR1 MGHDK, CDR2 SYGVNS. The sequence was collected from a woman aged 35 to 49 in good health and CMV-seropositive. The sequencing sample was made of PBMCs. The chain uses TRBV25-1 and TRBJ2-2, with 7 bases lining up with TRBD1. CDR3 bases: TGTGCCAGCAGTGAATCGGGCAGGGGGACCGGGGAGCTGTTTTTT. Encoded protein: CASSESGRGTGELFF.